What follows describes a single T cell receptor (beta chain). These data belong to a study of blood T cell repertoires in COVID-19. The assay was immunoSEQ multiplex PCR, and TCRdb's table has in-frame clones only and misses some. The table shows some 320,000 clones, with just under 90% occurring only once. Germline CDR1 is LGHDT and CDR2 is YNNKEL (reference sequence). The CDR3 spans 14 residues. V lost 7 bases and J 2 bases, leaving 13 bases between the germline ends. The sequence came from a woman between 45 and 65 years old who had been exposed to COVID-19. The V call is TRBV3-1 (or the pseudogene TRBV3-2), the J call TRBJ2-3, with D uncertain. The sequencing sample was made of PBMCs or T cells enriched from blood (not recorded which). CDR3 in DNA: TGTGCCAGCACGGTAGACATTCACACAGATACGCAGTATTTT. This sequence encodes CASTVDIHTDTQYF.